Below, one T cell receptor (beta chain) is given with its context. This clone was counted only a few times. Its antigen is unknown. Base qualities are not provided; no much larger clone lies one nucleotide away. The data were obtained in a study of blood T cell repertoires in COVID-19 (TCRdb year 2020). Looking at the study overall: Samples covering the acute and convalescent phases of COVID-19 were provided by collaborators in the United States, Italy and Spain. The repertoires were released in a freely available public database intended as a resource for research on the immune response to SARS-CoV-2. The prospective study material was composed of cDNA or gDNA derived from T cells, B-cell-depleted T cells, or PBMCs. Subjects who had been exposed to COVID-19, were actively infected with it, or had recovered from it provided the deeply sampled blood TCRbeta repertoires that made up the dataset. Samples came from the ongoing ImmuneRACE study (first 160 participants) plus 1,254 subjects from 6 global collaborators. The sample metadata nearly always contained a de-identified subject ID, COVID-19 status, age in years and sex. Where available, HLA class I and class II types were obtained from metadata supplied by the sample provider rather than from assay-based typing. What the study reported, not specific to this receptor: Clinical and demographic metadata were provided uncurated, with the amount varying by source and participant.

Sequences MDHEN (CDR1) and SYDVKM (CDR2) are obtained from the germline V gene. From the cysteine through the phenylalanine, the CDR3 covers 14 amino acids. Only CDR3 DNA is held: 42 bases, read in frame from base 1. The V end loses 5 bases and the J end loses 6 bases, and a stretch of 17 bases separates them. TCRbeta CDR3 regions were amplified from genomic DNA using the immunoSEQ Assay, a bias-controlled multiplex PCR. The study's processing was this. The number of nucleated cells in each sample was estimated by amplification of reference gene primers within the assay. To quantify the absolute abundance of each unique TCRbeta CDR3 rearrangement, sequence reads were collapsed and filtered. Productive Simpson clonality was computed per sample as the square root of Simpson's diversity index over productive rearrangements. TCRdb took this table from immuneACCESS and kept in-frame rearrangements with V and J called. Such tables lack part of the clones; where checked against another copy, unresolved V genes explain under half of the gap, and the rest is unexplained. From that table come the V and J calls and clone size; the DNA was used to work out D and trimming. The sample table records around 450,000 clones; around 90% of these occur just once. Jointly, the top ten make up roughly 0.7% of the sample.

In the prospective study, participants were roughly 18 to 100 years old, resided in about two dozen geographic areas of the United States, and were enrolled through a virtual design. To assign participants to cohorts, the prospective study relied on clinical history that participants themselves reported in a screening survey and a study questionnaire. Recovered participants in ImmuneRACE Cohort 3 were defined by two consecutive negative NP/OP PCR tests, clearance by a healthcare professional, or resolution of symptoms. Mobile phlebotomists in the prospective study collected whole blood, serum and a nasopharyngeal or oropharyngeal swab from every participant. Prospective study participants could optionally give additional blood draws and questionnaires over an approximately 2-month period. Before DNA extraction, prospective study blood samples were shipped either frozen or at room temperature.

The sequence came from a woman aged 18-30 years who had recovered from COVID-19. Sequences were obtained from PBMCs or T cells enriched from blood (not recorded which). The chain is encoded by TRBV28 joined to TRBJ2-7, and possibly TRBD2, on 6 matching bases. The CDR3 region reads CASSGPGDLLEQYF. The nucleotides read TGTGCCAGCAGTGGCCCGGGGGACCTACTCGAGCAGTACTTC.